Detailed here is one TCR beta chain. Its target is not known. The data are from a study of T cell responses to AZD1222 COVID-19 vaccine. This CDR3 comprises 15 residues. V shed 0 bases and J shed 5 bases, with 13 bases lying between them. Per germline, CDR1 SGHAT and CDR2 FQNNGV. Study-wide results and limits: It was only after the peak T cell response that any repertoires were sampled. A mostly white British donor set with more females was recruited, and clonal diversity was possibly underestimated. Dominant at 160-218 and 743-854, vaccine-associated CD4 TCRs also spanned spike.

Only in-frame clones appear in the TCRdb table, and some are missing; sequencing was by immunoSEQ multiplex PCR. The sample carries approximately 140,000 clones, about 93% recorded once. This TCR came from an adult in good health. V gene TRBV11-2 combines with J gene TRBJ2-5, with D uncertain. The source material was peripheral blood, sampled on day 0 of AZD1222 vaccination. For the CDR3, the DNA is TGTGCCAGCAGCTTAGAAGGACCACTGGGCGAGACCCAGTACTTC. This sequence encodes CASSLEGPLGETQYF.